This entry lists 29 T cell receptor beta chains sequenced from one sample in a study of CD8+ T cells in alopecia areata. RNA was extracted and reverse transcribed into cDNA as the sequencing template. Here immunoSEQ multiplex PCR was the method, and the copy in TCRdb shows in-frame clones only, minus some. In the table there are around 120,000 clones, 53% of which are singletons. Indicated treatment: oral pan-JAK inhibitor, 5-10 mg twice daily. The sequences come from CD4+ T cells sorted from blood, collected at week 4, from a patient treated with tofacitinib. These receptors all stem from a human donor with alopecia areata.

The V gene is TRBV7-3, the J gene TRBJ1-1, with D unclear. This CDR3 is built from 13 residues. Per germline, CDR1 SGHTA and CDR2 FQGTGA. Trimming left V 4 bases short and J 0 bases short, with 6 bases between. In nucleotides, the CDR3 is TGTGCCAGCAGCTCGTCAGTGAACACTGAAGCTTTCTTT. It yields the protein CASSSSVNTEAFF.

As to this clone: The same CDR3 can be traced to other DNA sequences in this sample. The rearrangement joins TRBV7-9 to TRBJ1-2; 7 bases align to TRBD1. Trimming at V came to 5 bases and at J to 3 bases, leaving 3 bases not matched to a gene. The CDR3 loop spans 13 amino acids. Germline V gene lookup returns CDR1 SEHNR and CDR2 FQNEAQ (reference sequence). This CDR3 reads CASSLGTDYGYTF. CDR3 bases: TGTGCCAGCAGCCTAGGGACAGACTATGGCTACACCTTC.

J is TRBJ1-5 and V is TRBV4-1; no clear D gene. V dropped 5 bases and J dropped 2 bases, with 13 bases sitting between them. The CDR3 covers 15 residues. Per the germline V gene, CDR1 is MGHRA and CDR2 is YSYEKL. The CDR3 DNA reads TGCGCCAGCAGCACGCCGGGCCCCCGCAATCAGCCCCAGCATTTT. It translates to CASSTPGPRNQPQHF.

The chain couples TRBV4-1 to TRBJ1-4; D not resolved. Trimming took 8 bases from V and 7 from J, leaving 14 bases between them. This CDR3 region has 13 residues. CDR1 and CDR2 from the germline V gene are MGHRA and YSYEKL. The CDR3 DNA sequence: TGCGCCAGCCGGCGAAGAGGTGGTGAAAAACTGTTTTTT. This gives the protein CASRRRGGEKLFF.

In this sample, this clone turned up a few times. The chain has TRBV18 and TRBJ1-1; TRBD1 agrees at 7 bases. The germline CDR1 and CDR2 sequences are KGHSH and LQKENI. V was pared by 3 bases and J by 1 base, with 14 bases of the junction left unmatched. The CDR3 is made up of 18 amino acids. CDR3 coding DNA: TGTGCCAGCTCACCCACGGGAGGGGGCGCAGGGGCGAACACTGAAGCTTTCTTT. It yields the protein CASSPTGGGAGANTEAFF.

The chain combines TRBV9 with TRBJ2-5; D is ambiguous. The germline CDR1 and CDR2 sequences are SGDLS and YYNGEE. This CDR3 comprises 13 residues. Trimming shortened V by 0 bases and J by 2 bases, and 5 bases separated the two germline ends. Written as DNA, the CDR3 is TGTGCCAGCAGCGTAGACTTACAAGAGACCCAGTACTTC. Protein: CASSVDLQETQYF.

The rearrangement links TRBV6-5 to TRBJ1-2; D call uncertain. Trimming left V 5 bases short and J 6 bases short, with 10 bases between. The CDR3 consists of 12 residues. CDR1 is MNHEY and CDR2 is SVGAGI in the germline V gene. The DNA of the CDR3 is TGTGCCAGCAGTCACCCCGCGGATGGCTACACCTTC. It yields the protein CASSHPADGYTF.

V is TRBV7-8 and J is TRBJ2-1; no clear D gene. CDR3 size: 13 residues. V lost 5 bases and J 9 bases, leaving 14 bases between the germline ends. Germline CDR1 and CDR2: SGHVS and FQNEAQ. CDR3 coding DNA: TGTGCCAGCAGCGAAAGGACGTACGGTGAGCAGTTCTTC. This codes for CASSERTYGEQFF.

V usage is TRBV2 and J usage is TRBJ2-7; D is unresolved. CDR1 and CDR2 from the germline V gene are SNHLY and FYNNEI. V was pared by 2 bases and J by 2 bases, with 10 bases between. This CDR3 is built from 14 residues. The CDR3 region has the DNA TGTGCCAGCAGTGAAAGGCAGTCCCCCTACGAGCAGTACTTC. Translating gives CASSERQSPYEQYF.

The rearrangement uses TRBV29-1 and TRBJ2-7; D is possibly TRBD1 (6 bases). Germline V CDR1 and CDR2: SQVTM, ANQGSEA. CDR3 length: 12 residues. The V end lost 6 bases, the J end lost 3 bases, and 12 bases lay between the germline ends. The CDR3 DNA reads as TGCAGCGTGGGTACAGGGCGCTACGAGCAGTACTTC. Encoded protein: CSVGTGRYEQYF.

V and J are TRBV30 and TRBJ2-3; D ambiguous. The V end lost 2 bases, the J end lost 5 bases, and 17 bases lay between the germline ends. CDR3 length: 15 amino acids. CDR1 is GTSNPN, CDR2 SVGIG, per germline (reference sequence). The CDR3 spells CAWSLTALSRDTQYF. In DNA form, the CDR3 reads TGTGCCTGGAGTCTAACCGCCCTTAGTCGAGATACGCAGTATTTT.

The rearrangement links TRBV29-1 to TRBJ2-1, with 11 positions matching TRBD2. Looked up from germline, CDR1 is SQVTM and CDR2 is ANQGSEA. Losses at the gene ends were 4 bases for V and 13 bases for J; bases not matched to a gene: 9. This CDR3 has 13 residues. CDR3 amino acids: CSVVELAGVPQFF. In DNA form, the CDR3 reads TGCAGCGTTGTGGAACTAGCGGGGGTCCCCCAGTTCTTC.

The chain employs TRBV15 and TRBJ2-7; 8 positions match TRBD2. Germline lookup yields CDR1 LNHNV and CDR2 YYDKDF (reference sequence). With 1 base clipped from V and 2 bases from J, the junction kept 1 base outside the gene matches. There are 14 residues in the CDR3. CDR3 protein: CATSRAGGPYEQYF. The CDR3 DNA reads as TGTGCCACCAGCAGAGCGGGAGGGCCCTACGAGCAGTACTTC.

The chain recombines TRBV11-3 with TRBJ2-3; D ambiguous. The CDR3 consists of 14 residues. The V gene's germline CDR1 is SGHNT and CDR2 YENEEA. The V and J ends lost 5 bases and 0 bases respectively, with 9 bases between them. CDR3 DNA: TGTGCCAGCAGCCCCGGGCCGAGCACAGATACGCAGTATTTT. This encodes CASSPGPSTDTQYF.

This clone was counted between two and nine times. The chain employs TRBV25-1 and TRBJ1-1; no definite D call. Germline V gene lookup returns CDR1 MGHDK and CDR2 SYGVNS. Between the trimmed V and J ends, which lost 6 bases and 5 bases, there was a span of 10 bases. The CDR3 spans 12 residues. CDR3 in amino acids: CASRWSGTEAFF. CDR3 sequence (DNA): TGTGCCAGCAGGTGGTCGGGTACTGAAGCTTTCTTT.

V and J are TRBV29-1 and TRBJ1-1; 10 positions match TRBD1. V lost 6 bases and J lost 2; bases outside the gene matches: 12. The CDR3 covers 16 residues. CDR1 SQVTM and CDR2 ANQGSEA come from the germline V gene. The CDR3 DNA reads TGCAGCGTGTTGGTGACCGGGACAGGGGACAACACTGAAGCTTTCTTT. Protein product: CSVLVTGTGDNTEAFF.

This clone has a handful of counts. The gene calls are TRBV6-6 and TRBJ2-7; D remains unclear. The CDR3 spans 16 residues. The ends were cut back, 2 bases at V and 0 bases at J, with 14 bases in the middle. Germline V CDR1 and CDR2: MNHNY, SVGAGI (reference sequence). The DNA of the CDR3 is TGTGCCAGCAGTTACCTTGACCATGCCAGCTCCTACGAGCAGTACTTC. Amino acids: CASSYLDHASSYEQYF.

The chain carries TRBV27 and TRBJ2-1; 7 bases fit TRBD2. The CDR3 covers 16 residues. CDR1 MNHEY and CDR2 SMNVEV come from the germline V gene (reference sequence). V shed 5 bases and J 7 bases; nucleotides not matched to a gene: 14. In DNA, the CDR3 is TGTGCCAGCAGTCCACGGACTAGAGGAGGAGGGAATGAGCAGTTCTTC. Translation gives CASSPRTRGGGNEQFF.

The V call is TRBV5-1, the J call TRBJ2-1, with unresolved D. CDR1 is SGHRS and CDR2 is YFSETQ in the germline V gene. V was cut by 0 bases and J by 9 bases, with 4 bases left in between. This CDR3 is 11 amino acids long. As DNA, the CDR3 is TGCGCCAGCAGCTTGGGTCCTGAGCAGTTCTTC. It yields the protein CASSLGPEQFF. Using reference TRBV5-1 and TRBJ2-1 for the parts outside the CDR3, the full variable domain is KAGVTQTPRYLIKTRGQQVTLSCSPISGHRSVSWYQQTPGQGLQFLFEYFSETQRNKGNFPGRFSGRQFSNSRSEMNVSTLELGDSALYLCASSLGPEQFFGPGTRLTVL.

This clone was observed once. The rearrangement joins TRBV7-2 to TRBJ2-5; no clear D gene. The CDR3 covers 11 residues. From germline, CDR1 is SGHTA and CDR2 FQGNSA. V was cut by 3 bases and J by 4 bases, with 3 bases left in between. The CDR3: CASSFGETQYF. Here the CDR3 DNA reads TGTGCCAGCAGCTTCGGAGAGACCCAGTACTTC.

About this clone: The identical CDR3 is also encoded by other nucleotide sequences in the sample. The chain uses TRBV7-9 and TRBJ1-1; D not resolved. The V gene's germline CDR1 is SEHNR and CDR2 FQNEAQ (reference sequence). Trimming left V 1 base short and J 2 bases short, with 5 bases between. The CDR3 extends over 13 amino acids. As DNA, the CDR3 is TGTGCCAGCAGCTTAGAGGGAAACACTGAAGCTTTCTTT. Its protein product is CASSLEGNTEAFF.

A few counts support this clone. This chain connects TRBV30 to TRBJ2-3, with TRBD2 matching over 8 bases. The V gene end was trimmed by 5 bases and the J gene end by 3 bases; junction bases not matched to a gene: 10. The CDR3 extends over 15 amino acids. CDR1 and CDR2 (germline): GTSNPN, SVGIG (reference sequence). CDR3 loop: CAWGTWVAGTDTQYF. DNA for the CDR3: TGTGCCTGGGGAACGTGGGTAGCGGGAACAGATACGCAGTATTTT.

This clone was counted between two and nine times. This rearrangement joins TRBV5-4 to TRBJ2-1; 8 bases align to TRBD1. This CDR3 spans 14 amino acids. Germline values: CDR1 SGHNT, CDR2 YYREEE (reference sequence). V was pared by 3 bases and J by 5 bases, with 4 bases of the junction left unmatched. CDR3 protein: CASSWDRRNNEQFF. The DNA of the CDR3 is TGTGCCAGCAGCTGGGACAGGAGAAACAATGAGCAGTTCTTC.

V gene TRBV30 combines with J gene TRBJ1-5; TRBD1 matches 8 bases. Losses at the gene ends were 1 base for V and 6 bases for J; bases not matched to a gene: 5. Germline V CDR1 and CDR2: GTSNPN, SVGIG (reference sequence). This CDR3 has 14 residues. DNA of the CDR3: TGTGCCTGGAGTGCTGGACAGGGTCCTCAGCCCCAGCATTTT. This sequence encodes CAWSAGQGPQPQHF. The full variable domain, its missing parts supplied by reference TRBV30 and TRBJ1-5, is SQTIHQWPATLVQPVGSPLSLECTVEGTSNPNLYWYRQAAGRGLQLLFYSVGIGQISSEVPQNLSASRPQDRQFILSSKKLLLSDSGFYLCAWSAGQGPQPQHFGDGTRLSIL.

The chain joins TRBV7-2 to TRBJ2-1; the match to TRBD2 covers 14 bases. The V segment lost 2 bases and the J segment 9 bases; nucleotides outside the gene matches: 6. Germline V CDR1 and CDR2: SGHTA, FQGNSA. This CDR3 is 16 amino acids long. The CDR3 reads CASSLWGLAGVGEQFF. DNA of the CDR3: TGTGCCAGCAGCTTATGGGGACTAGCGGGAGTGGGTGAGCAGTTCTTC.

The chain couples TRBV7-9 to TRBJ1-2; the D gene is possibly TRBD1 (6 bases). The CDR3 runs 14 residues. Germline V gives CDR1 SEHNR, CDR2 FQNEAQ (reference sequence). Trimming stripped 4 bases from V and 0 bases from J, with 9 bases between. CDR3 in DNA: TGTGCCAGCAGCTCCGGGACAACTAACTATGGCTACACCTTC. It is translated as CASSSGTTNYGYTF.

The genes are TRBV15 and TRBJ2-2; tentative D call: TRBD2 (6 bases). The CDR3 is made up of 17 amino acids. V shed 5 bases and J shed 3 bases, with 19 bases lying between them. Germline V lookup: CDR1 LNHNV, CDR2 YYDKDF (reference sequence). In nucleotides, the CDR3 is TGTGCCACCAGCCGAACTACTGGGGGGAGCTACACCGGGGAGCTGTTTTTT. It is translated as CATSRTTGGSYTGELFF. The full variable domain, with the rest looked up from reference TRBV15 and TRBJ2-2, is DAMVIQNPRYQVTQFGKPVTLSCSQTLNHNVMYWYQQKSSQAPKLLFHYYDKDFNNEADTPDNFQSRRPNTSFCFLDIRSPGLGDTAMYLCATSRTTGGSYTGELFFGEGSRLTVL.

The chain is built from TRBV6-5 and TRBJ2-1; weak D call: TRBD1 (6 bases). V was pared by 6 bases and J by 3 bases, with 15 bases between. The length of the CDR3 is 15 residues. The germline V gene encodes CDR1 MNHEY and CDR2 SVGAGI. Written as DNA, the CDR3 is TGTGCCAGCAGAACCGCAGGGGCGGGCTACAATGAGCAGTTCTTC. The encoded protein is CASRTAGAGYNEQFF.

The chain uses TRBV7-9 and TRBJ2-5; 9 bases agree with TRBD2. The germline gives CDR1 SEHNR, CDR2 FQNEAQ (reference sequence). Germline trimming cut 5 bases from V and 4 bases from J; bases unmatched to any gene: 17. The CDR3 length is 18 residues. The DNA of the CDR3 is TGTGCCAGCAGCCTCGGTGAAGTTAGCGGGGGTAGGGGAGAGACCCAGTACTTC. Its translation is CASSLGEVSGGRGETQYF.